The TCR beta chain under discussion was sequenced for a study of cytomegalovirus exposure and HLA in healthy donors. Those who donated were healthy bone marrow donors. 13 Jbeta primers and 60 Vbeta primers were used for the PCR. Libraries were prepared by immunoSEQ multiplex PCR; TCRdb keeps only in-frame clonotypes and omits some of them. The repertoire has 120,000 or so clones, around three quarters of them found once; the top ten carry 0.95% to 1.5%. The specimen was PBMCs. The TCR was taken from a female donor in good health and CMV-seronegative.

Written as DNA, the CDR3 is TGTGCCTGTACGGACAGGTCTGGCCAAGAGACCCAGTACTTC. Translated: CACTDRSGQETQYF. V usage is TRBV30 and J usage is TRBJ2-5, with 7 positions matching TRBD1. The germline CDR1 and CDR2 sequences are GTSNPN and SVGIG (reference sequence). J was trimmed by 1 base and V by 6 bases; bases with no gene match: 8. This CDR3 has 14 residues.